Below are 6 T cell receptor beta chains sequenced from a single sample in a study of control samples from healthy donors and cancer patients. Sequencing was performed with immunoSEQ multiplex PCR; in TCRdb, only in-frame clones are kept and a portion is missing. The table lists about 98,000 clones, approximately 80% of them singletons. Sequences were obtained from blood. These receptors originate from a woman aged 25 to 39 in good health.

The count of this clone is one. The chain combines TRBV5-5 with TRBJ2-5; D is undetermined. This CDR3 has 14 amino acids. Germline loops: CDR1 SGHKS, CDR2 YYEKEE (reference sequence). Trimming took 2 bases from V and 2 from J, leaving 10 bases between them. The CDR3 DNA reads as TGTGCCAGCAGCTTAGGAGACGGGCAAGAGACCCAGTACTTC. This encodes CASSLGDGQETQYF.

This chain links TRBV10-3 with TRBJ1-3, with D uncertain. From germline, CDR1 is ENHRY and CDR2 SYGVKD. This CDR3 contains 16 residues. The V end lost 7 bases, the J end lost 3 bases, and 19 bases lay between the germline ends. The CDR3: CAIKHDTGGHGNTIYF. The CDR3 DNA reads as TGTGCCATCAAGCACGACACTGGAGGGCATGGAAACACCATATATTTT.

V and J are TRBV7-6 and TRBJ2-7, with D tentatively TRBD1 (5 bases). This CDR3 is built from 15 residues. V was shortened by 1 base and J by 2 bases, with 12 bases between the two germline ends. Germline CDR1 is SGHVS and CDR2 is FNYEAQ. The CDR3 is CASSLDATETYEQYF. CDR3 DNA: TGTGCCAGCAGCTTAGACGCGACAGAGACCTACGAGCAGTACTTC.

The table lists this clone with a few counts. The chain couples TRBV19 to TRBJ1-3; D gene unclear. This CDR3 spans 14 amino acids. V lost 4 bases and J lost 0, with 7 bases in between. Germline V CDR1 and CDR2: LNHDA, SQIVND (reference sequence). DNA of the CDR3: TGTGCCAGTAGTACTCAGAGCTCTGGAAACACCATATATTTT. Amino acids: CASSTQSSGNTIYF.

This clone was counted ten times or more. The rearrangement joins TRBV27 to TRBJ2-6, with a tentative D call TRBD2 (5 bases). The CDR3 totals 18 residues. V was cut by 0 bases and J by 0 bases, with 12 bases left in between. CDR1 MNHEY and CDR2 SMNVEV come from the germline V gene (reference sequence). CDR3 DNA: TGTGCCAGCAGTTTATCGCCCGGGGTAAGCTCTGGGGCCAACGTCCTGACTTTC. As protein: CASSLSPGVSSGANVLTF.

DNA for the CDR3: TGTGCCAGCAGCTCCCTATTCCGACAGGGGGAAGAGACCCAGTACTTC. Translating gives CASSSLFRQGEETQYF. The chain combines TRBV5-4 with TRBJ2-5, with 9 bases lining up with TRBD1. Trimming removed 3 bases from V and 3 bases from J; junction bases left unmatched: 9. Germline V CDR1 and CDR2: SGHNT, YYREEE (reference sequence). The CDR3 is 16 residues long.